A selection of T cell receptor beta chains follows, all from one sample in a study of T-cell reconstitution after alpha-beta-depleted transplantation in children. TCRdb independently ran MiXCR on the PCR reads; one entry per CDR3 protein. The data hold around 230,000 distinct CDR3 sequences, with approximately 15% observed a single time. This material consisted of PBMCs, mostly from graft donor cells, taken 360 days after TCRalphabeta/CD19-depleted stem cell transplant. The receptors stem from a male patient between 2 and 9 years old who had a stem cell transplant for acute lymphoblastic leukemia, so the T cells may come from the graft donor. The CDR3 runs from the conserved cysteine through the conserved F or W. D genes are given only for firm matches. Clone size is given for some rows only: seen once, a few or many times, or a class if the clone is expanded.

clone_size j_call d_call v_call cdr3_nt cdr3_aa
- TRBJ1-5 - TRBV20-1 TGCAGTGCTCCGACGGGTGGAAATCAGCCCCAGCATTTT CSAPTGGNQPQHF
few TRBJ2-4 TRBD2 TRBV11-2 TGTGCCAGCACCTTATACGGACTAGCGGGGGAACAGTACATTCAGTACTTC CASTLYGLAGEQYIQYF
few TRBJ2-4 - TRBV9 TGTGCCAGCAGCCCGGACAGAAACATTCAGTACTTC CASSPDRNIQYF
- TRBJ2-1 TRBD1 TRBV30 TGTGCCTGGAGTTACAGGGGATCCACCTACAATGAGCAGTTCTTC CAWSYRGSTYNEQFF
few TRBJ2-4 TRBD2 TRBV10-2 TGCGCCAGCCGAGACCCTAGCGGGAACATTCAGTACTTC CASRDPSGNIQYF
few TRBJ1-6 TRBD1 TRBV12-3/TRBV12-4 TGTGCCAGCAGTCACCCGGGACAGGGGGTTTCACCCCTCCACTTT CASSHPGQGVSPLHF
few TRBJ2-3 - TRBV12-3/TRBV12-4 TGTGCCAGCAGTTTAAGGGGAAGCGGCACAGATACGCAGTATTTT CASSLRGSGTDTQYF
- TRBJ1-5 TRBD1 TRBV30 TGTGCCTGGAGCACAGGGGGCCGAAGGCCCCAGCATTTT CAWSTGGRRPQHF
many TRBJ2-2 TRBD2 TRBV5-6 TGTGCCAGCAGCCTAAGGACTAGCGGGAACACCGGGGAGCTGTTTTTT CASSLRTSGNTGELFF
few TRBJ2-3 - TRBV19 TGTGCCGCGGGGTTCCACACAGATACGCAGTATTTT CAAGFHTDTQYF
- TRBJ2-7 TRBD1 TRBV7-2 TGTGCCAGCAGCTTAGACGGGACAGTCTACGAGCAGTACTTC CASSLDGTVYEQYF
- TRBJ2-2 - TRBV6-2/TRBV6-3 TGTGCCAGCAGTTACTCTTGGGGGGCACCGACCGGGGAGCTGTTTTTT CASSYSWGAPTGELFF
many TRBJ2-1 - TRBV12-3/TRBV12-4 TGTGCCAGCAGTCCAGGCCCTGACTACTACAATGAGCAGTTCTTC CASSPGPDYYNEQFF
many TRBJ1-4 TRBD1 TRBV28 TGTGCCAGCAGTTCCGGGACAGGGGATGAAAAACTGTTTTTT CASSSGTGDEKLFF
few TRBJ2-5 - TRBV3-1 TGTGCCAGCAGCCAAGGGACAGAACAAGAGACCCAGTACTTC CASSQGTEQETQYF
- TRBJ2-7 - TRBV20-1 TGCAGTGCCCCCTCTGACTCCTACGAGCAGTACTTC CSAPSDSYEQYF
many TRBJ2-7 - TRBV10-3 TGTGCCATCAGTGAGTCCACGGCAATCTACGAGCAGTACTTC CAISESTAIYEQYF
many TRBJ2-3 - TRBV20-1 TGCAGTGCTAGAGATCAAGGGGTGCCAGATACGCAGTATTTT CSARDQGVPDTQYF
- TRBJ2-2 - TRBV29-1 TGCAGCGTTGCTCTCATTGGATCGAACACCGGGGAGCTGTTTTTT CSVALIGSNTGELFF
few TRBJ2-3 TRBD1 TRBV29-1 TGCAGCGGCCGAGGACAGGGGGCAACAGATACGCAGTATTTT CSGRGQGATDTQYF
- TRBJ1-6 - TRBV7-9 TGTGCCAGCAGCTCCGAAGGGAGCTCCTATAATTCACCCCTCCACTTT CASSSEGSSYNSPLHF
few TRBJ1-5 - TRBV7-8 TGTGCCAGCAGCCTACAGGGCCCAGGCAATCAGCCCCAGCATTTT CASSLQGPGNQPQHF
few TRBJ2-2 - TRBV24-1 TGTGCCACCAGTGTTGAGGTCACCGGGGAGCTGTTTTTT CATSVEVTGELFF
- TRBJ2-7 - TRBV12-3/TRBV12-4 TGTGCCAGCAGCAAATCATTAGTGGGACTTCCGAGCTCCTACGAGCAGTACTTC CASSKSLVGLPSSYEQYF
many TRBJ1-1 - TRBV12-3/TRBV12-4 TGTGCCAGCAGTTTAGAGACGAACACTGAAGCTTTCTTT CASSLETNTEAFF
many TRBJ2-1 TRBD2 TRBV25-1 TGTGCCAGCAGTGAAGGGAGGGTTGATGAGCAGTTCTTC CASSEGRVDEQFF
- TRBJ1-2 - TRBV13 TGTGCCAGCAGCCCCCGTCCGGGAAACTATGGCTACACCTTC CASSPRPGNYGYTF
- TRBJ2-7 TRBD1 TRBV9 TGTGCCAGCAGCGTAGGGGACAGGGACGGCGAGCAGTACTTC CASSVGDRDGEQYF
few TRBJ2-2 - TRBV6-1 TGTGCCAGCAGTAGCCAAGGGGGGATGAACACCGGGGAGCTGTTTTTT CASSSQGGMNTGELFF
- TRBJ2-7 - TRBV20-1 TGCAGTGCTAGAGCCCCACAGGGTGACTACGAGCAGTACTTC CSARAPQGDYEQYF
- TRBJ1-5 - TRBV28 TGTGCCAGCAGTCCAAGGACTGGCCTCGATAGCAATCAGCCCCAGCATTTT CASSPRTGLDSNQPQHF
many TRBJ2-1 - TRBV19 TGTGCCAGTAGCGCCAATGAGCAGTTCTTC CASSANEQFF
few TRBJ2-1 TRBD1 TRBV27 TGTGCCAGCAGTCAGGACAGGGAAGCCTACAATGAGCAGTTCTTC CASSQDREAYNEQFF
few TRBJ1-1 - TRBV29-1 TGCAGCGTCGCGAAGGGGGGGAGCACTGAAGCTTTCTTT CSVAKGGSTEAFF
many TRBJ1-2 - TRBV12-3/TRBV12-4 TGTGCCAGCAGTTTAACCCTCGACGGATCGTATGGCTACACCTTC CASSLTLDGSYGYTF
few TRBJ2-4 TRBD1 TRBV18 TGTGCCAGCTCACCTCGGACAGGGGTTGCCAAAAACATTCAGTACTTC CASSPRTGVAKNIQYF
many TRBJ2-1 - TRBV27 TGTGCCAGCAGCCAATTAATTAGCGGAACATACAATGAGCAGTTCTTC CASSQLISGTYNEQFF
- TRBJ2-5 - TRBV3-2 TGTGCCAGCAGCAACCTGGTCCGGGGGGCAAAAGAGACCCAGTACTTC CASSNLVRGAKETQYF
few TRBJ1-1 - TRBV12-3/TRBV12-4 TGTGCCAGCAGCAGAATCATGAACACTGAAGCTTTCTTT CASSRIMNTEAFF
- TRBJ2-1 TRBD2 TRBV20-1 TGCAGTGCTAGAGATACTAGCGGGAGATCGAGGAATGAGCAGTTCTTC CSARDTSGRSRNEQFF
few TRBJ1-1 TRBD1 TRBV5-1 TGCGCCAGCAGAAACCCCACAGGGGGGAACACTGAAGCTTTCTTT CASRNPTGGNTEAFF
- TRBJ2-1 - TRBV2 TGTGCCAGCAGGTTACAGGGATTAAGCCGCTACAATGAGCAGTTCTTC CASRLQGLSRYNEQFF
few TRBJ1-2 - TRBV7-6 TGTGCCAGCAGCCCGTTAGGGGGGGCGGTTGACTATGGCTACACCTTC CASSPLGGAVDYGYTF
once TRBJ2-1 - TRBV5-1 TGCGCCAGCAGCTCAGAGATTGCAGGAGGGGCTTACAATGAGCAGTTCTTC CASSSEIAGGAYNEQFF